The T cell receptor (beta chain) described here comes from a study of Graves' ophthalmopathy and Graves' hyperthyroidism. Study overall: Samples of peripheral blood were obtained at initial diagnosis, prior to treatment of any kind. General study points: Among thyroid clonotypes expanded above 0.001 frequency, most also appeared in blood.

The PBMCs originated from more than 8 ml of fresh peripheral blood. As to this clonotype: Its matching antigen is unknown.

For repertoire sequencing, the TCR beta CDR3 regions were amplified from RNA transcripts. An initial RT-PCR round employing HTBI primers preceded a second-round multiplex PCR. MiXCR, run by TCRdb on the multiplex PCR reads, gives a single entry per CDR3 protein. The sample lists about 620,000 distinct CDR3 sequences; 22% were seen once. In germline, CDR1 is SGHAT, CDR2 FQNNGV. CDR3 length: 16 residues. Trimming removed 4 bases from V and 5 bases from J, with 15 bases in between. The TCR was taken from a woman in her late teens or twenties with stable Graves' hyperthyroidism. Some clones in this sample may be carry-over from other donors' samples. V is TRBV11-2 and J is TRBJ1-6, with D unresolved. The specimen was peripheral blood. For the CDR3, the DNA is TGTGCCAGCAGCTACCTGGGAAGTGCACATAATTCACCCCTCCACTTT. Translated, it gives CASSYLGSAHNSPLHF.